This TCR beta chain comes out of a study of OX40 agonist ivuxolimab in advanced cancers. With regard to the full study: The costimulatory receptor OX40 (CD134) was targeted by ivuxolimab, a fully human IgG2 agonistic monoclonal antibody. Intravenous ivuxolimab was administered to patients every 2 weeks at six dose levels: 0.01, 0.1, 0.3, 1.5, 3 and 10 mg/kg. Of the 50 or so patients in dose escalation, about 20 had hepatocellular carcinoma, approximately 15 had melanoma, 9 had renal cell carcinoma and 9 had head and neck cancer. A male proportion of about 79% and a mean age of 60 years, ranging from about 20 to 85, were recorded for the dose-escalation cohort. Prior anti-PD-1, anti-PD-L1 or anti-CTLA-4 therapy was permitted, and less than 45% of dose-escalation patients had received checkpoint inhibitors. Partial responses occurred in three dose-escalation patients, of whom one had hepatocellular carcinoma and two had cutaneous melanoma. The purpose of peripheral TCRbeta sequencing was to test whether ivuxolimab changed TCR sequence diversity and led to clonal T-cell expansion. The paper covers the monotherapy dose-escalation part of the phase I ivuxolimab trial, which included N of about 50 patients. Results the study describes overall, beyond this receptor: Low levels of normalized T-cell clonal expansion were also seen in some patients who did not respond. Clonal expansion of both CD4+ and CD8+ blood T cells was observed from baseline to week 6 at doses 0.1 to 3.0 mg/kg. Which antigens the clonally expanded peripheral T cells were specific for was not determined. On average, CD8+ T cells showed more expanded clones than CD4+ T cells after ivuxolimab. In the 0.1-3.0 mg/kg groups, partial responders were among the patients with the lowest normalized peripheral clonal expansion, particularly in CD8+ T cells.

Patients with a history of autoimmune disease or receiving systemic immunosuppression were excluded from the trial. Peripheral blood for TCR sequencing was drawn from every dose cohort at baseline, at cycle 4 day 1 and at cycle 7 day 1. The samples were taken from a phase I, first-in-human, multicenter, open-label dose-escalation trial of ivuxolimab. Adults with locally advanced or metastatic melanoma, renal cell, hepatocellular, or head and neck squamous cell carcinoma were enrolled in the trial. CD4+ and CD8+ T cells were sorted separately from peripheral blood before TCR sequencing. Concerning this clone itself: The target of this receptor is not known. Base qualities were left out, and no much larger clone turns up one base away.

CDR1 and CDR2 are drawn from the germline V gene: MGHRA, YSYEKL. V is shortened by 1 base, J by 10 bases, and the region joining them spans 8 bases. The CDR3 runs 12 residues from the cysteine to the phenylalanine. The sequence is cut down to CDR3 DNA, 36 bases in frame from base 1. Genomic DNA was extracted from sorted cells for sequencing of the TCRbeta CDR3 region. TCRbeta CDR3 regions were sequenced using the immunoSEQ Assay. This immuneACCESS table, as held by TCRdb, lists in-frame sequences with V and J called but not all clones. Of the missing ones, under half trace to an unresolved V gene in checked studies; the others have no known cause. The sample includes 55,000 to 90,000 clones, with approximately 80% observed a single time. The top ten clones comprise 0.85% to 1.3% of the sample.

The chain links TRBV4-1 with TRBJ2-1; the D gene is unclear. The receptor's source is an adult with an advanced solid tumor such as melanoma, head and neck, liver or kidney cancer. The sample in question was CD4+ or CD8+ T cells sorted from blood, obtained in a trial of the OX40 agonist ivuxolimab. The base sequence is TGCGCCAGCAGCCAAGTTAGGACCGAGCAGTTCTTC. It specifies CASSQVRTEQFF.